This T cell receptor (beta chain) was captured in a study (dated by TCRdb to about 2015). Looking at the study overall: The study set out to test whether tumor-infiltrating Tregs in breast cancer get recruited from blood Tregs or are instead converted in situ from other CD4+ T cell subsets. Broader findings and caveats from the paper: The TCR gene usage of tumor memory CD4+ T cells clustered together with blood and lymph node memory CD4+ cells and with lymph node naive CD4+ cells. Tumor-infiltrating Treg TCR alpha and beta sequences overlapped most with tumor naive CD4+ T cells, then with blood naive CD4+ T cells. The validation in the larger cohort was limited to a single TCR beta V-J rearrangement instead of whole repertoires.

To purify naive CD4+ T cells, the Miltenyi Naive CD4+ T Cell Isolation kit was used, and CD25 microbeads served to deplete Tregs. Tregs, naive and memory CD4+ T cells from tumor, blood and ipsilateral draining lymph nodes of five breast cancer patients underwent full-length TCR alpha and beta sequencing. Tumor tissue and lymph nodes obtained from ipsilateral axillary dissection were perfused with PBS, minced and then digested with collagenase I and hyaluronidase. FACS confirmed that the sorted cell populations were more than 90% pure. Full-length TCR variable regions were amplified by 5' RACE PCR with constant-region reverse primers, followed by semi-nested PCR with Nested Universal Primer A. The ReliaPrep RNA Cell Miniprep System was used to extract total RNA, which was then reverse transcribed into 5'RACE-ready cDNA with the SMARTer RACE 5'/3' Kit. Multiplex adaptors were used to barcode the full-length TCR alpha and beta libraries, which were then sequenced on an Illumina MiSeq. As for the original processing: For each of nine subset-tissue groups, sequencing data from the five patients were pooled, and the groups were compared by unsupervised clustering of TCR gene usage. The Morisita-Horn index was used to calculate repertoire similarity, with shared sequences weighted by how much each contributed to each repertoire. TCRdb's own reprocessing of the public reads used fastp at Q25 and MiXCR and kept productive beta chains. Rows matching on CDR3 protein sequence are summarized as one entry with the most common DNA and genes. It is TCRdb's table, rather than the study itself, that gives the V and J calls and clone size. Within this sample are about 62,000 distinct CDR3 sequences, with about 31% of them counted one time only. Clones ranked in the top ten supply 2.3% of the sample.

Between the V and J ends, shortened by 1 base and 1 base respectively, the junction contains 11 bases. From the cysteine through the phenylalanine, the CDR3 covers 15 amino acids. Only the CDR3 region is kept as DNA, spanning 45 bases read in frame from base 1. CDR1 SGHRS and CDR2 YFSETQ were looked up in the germline V gene. Notes on this clonotype: This receptor's antigen is unknown. No base quality values were provided; no much bigger clone lies one nucleotide off.

The sequenced material came from tumor-infiltrating naive CD4+ T cells sorted from the breast tumor. According to the study, the label for this sample's cell subset or site signals: naive CD4+ T cells, CD4+CD45RA+CD25-. The rearrangement combines TRBV5-1 with TRBJ1-1; no D gene call is confident. The receptor's source is a female donor with breast cancer. The CDR3 protein is CASSLIGRENTEAFF. The nucleotide sequence is TGCGCCAGCAGCTTGATCGGACGCGAGAACACTGAAGCTTTCTTT.